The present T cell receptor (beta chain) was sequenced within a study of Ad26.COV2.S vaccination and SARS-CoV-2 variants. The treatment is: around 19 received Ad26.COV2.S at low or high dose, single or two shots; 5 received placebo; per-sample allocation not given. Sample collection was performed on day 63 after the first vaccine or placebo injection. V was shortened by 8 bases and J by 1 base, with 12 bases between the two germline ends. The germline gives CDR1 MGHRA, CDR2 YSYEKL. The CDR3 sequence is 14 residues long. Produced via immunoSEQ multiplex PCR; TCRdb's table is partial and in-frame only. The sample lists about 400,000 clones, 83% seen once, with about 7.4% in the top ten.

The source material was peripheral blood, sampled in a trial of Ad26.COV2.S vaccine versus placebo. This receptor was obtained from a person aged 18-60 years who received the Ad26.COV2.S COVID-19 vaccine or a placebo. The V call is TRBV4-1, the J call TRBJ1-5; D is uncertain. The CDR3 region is CASGSTGSNQPQHF. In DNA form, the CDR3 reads TGCGCCAGCGGGAGTACGGGGAGCAATCAGCCCCAGCATTTT.